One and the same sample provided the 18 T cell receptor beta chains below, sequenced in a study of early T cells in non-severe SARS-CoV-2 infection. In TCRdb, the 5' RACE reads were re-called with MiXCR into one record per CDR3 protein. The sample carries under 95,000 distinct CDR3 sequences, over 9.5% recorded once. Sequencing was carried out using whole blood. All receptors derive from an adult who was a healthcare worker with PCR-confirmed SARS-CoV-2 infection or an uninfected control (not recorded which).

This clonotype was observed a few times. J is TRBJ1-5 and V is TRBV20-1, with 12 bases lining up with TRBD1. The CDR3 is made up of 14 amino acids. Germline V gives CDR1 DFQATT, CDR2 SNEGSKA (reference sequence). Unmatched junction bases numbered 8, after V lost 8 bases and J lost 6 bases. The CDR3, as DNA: TGCAGTATTATCGGGACAGGGGGCTTTCAGCCCCAGCATTTT. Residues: CSIIGTGGFQPQHF.

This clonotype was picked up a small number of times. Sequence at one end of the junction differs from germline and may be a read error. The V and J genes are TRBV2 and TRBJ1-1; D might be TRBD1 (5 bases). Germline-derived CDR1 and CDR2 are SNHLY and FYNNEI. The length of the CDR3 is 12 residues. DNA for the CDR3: TGTGCCAGCAGTGAAGCGCTTTGGGGCCAATTTTTT. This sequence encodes CASSEALWGQFF.

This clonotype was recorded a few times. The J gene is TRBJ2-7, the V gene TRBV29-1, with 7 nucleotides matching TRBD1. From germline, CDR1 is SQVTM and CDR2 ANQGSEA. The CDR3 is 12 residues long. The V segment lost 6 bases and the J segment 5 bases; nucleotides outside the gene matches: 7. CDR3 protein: CSVLRDSDEQYF. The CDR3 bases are TGCAGCGTACTCCGGGACAGTGACGAGCAGTACTTC.

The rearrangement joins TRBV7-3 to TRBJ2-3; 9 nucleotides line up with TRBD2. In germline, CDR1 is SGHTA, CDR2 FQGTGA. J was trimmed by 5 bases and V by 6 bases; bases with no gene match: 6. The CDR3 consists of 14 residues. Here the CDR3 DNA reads TGTGCCAGCAGGTTAGCGGGAGCTAAAGATACGCAGTATTTT. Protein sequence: CASRLAGAKDTQYF.

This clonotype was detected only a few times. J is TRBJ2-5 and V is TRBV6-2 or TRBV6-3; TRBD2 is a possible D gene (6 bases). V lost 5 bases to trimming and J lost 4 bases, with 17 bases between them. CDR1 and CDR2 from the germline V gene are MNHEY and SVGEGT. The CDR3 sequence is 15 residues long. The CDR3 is CASSPDGGDVETQYF. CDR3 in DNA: TGTGCCAGCAGTCCTGACGGAGGGGATGTAGAGACCCAGTACTTC.

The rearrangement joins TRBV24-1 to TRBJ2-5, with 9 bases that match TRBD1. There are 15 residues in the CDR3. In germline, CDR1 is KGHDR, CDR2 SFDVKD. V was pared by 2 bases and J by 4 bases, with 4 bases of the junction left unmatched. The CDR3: CATSDSGTGRETQYF. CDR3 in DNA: TGTGCCACCAGTGATTCCGGGACAGGGAGAGAGACCCAGTACTTC.

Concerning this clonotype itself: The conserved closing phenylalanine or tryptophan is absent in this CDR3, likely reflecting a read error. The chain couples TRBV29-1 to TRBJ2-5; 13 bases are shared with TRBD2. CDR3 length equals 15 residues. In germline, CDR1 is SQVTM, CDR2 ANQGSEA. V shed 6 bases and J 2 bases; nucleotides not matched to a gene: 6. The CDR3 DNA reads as TGCAGCGTCTGGACTAGCGGGAGAAGGCAAGAGACCCAGTACTCC. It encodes CSVWTSGRRQETQYS.

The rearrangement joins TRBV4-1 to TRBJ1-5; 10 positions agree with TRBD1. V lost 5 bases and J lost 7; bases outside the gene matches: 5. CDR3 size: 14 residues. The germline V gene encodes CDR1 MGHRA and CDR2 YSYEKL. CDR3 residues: CASSWWDRGQPQHF. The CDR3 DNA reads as TGCGCCAGCAGCTGGTGGGACAGGGGCCAGCCCCAGCATTTT.

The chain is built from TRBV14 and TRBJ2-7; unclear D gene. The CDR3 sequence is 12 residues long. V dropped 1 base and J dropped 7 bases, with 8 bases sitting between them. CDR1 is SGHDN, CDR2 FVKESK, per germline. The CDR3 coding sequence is TGTGCCAGCAGCCAAGGGACGAGGGAGCAGTACTTC. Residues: CASSQGTREQYF.

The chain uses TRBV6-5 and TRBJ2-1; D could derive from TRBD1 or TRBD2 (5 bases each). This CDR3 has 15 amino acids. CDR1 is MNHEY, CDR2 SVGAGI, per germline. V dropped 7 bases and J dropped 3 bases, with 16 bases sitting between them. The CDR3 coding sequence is TGTGCCAGCACATCTCGGGACGGCTTCTACAATGAGCAGTTCTTC. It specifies CASTSRDGFYNEQFF.

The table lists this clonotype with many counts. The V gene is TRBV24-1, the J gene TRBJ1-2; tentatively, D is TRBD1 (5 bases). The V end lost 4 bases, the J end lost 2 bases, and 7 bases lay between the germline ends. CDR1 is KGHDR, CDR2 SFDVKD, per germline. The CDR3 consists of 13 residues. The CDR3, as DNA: TGTGCCACCAGTGACTGGGACAACTATGGCTACACCTTC. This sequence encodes CATSDWDNYGYTF.

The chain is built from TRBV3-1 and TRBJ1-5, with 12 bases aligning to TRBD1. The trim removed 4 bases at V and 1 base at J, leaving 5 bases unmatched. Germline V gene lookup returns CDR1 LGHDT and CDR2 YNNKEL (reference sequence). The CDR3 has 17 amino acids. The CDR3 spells CASSRGTGGRSNQPQHF. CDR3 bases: TGTGCCAGCAGCCGTGGGACAGGGGGCCGGAGCAATCAGCCCCAGCATTTT.

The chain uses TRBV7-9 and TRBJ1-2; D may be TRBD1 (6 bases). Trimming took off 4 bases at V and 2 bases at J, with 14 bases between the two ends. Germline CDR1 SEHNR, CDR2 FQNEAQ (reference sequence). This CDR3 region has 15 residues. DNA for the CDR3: TGTGCCAGCAGCTCGCCTGACAGGACCAACTATGGCTACACCTTC. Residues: CASSSPDRTNYGYTF.

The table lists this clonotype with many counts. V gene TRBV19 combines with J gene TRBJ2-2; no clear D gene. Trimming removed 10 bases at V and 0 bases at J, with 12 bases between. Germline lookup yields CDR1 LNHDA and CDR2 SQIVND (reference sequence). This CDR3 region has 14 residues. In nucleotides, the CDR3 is TGTGCCACCAATATGGGGACGAACACCGGGGAGCTGTTTTTT. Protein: CATNMGTNTGELFF.

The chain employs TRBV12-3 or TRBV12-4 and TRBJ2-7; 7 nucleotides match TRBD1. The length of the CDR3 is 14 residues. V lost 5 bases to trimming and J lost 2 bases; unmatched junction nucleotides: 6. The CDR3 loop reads CASSLTGAPYEQYF. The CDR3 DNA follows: TGTGCCAGCAGTCTTACAGGGGCCCCCTACGAGCAGTACTTC.

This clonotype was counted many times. The chain's CDR3 is CASSGQGGGEQYF. The CDR3 nucleotides are TGTGCCAGCAGTGGACAGGGAGGGGGCGAGCAGTACTTC. The J gene is TRBJ2-7, the V gene TRBV2; D tentatively reads TRBD1 or TRBD2 (7 bases each). The CDR3 covers 13 residues. CDR1 and CDR2 (germline): SNHLY, FYNNEI. Trimming removed 4 bases from V and 6 bases from J, with 13 bases in between.

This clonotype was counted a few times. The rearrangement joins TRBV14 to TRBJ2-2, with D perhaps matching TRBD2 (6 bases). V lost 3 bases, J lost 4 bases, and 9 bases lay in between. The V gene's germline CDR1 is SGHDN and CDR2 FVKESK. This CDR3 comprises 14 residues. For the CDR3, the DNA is TGTGCCAGCAGCCAGGGACTCCTCACCGGGGAGCTGTTTTTT. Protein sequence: CASSQGLLTGELFF.

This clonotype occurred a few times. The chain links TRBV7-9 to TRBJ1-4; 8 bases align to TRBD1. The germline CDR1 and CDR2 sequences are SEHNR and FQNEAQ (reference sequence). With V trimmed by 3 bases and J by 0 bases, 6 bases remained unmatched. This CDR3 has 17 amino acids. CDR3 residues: CASSLTGVKATNEKLFF. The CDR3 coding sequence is TGTGCCAGCAGCTTGACAGGGGTCAAAGCAACTAATGAAAAACTGTTTTTT.